The 13 T cell receptor beta chains below come from one sample, sequenced in a study of neurological immune-mediated disorders. Time point noted: longitudinal time-point 3. From the 5' RACE reads, TCRdb called clonotypes with MiXCR, one entry per CDR3 protein. Of about 45,000 distinct CDR3 sequences in the sample, about 14% were seen once. Sample: PBMCs. The receptor set was obtained from a man aged 25-40 years in good health.

This clonotype was recorded many times. The chain carries TRBV6-6 and TRBJ2-7; 7 bases are a match to TRBD2. With V trimmed by 5 bases and J by 3 bases, 7 bases remained unmatched. Germline CDR1 and CDR2: MNHNY and SVGAGI (reference sequence). There are 14 residues in the CDR3. CDR3 protein: CASSSGNLGYEQYF. In DNA form, the CDR3 reads TGTGCCAGCAGTAGCGGGAACCTGGGCTACGAGCAGTACTTC.

This clonotype was detected many times. Here the CDR3 reads CASSFATDGADTQYF. Here the CDR3 DNA reads TGCGCCAGCAGCTTTGCCACAGATGGGGCCGATACGCAGTATTTT. The chain couples TRBV5-1 to TRBJ2-3; TRBD1 might be the D (5 bases). Germline V CDR1 and CDR2: SGHRS, YFSETQ. V shed 2 bases and J shed 6 bases, with 16 bases lying between them. This CDR3 has 15 residues.

This clonotype has at least ten counts. The chain recombines TRBV5-1 with TRBJ2-5; D possibly corresponds to TRBD1 (6 bases). V lost 1 base and J 5 bases, leaving 12 bases between the germline ends. CDR3 size: 14 residues. Germline CDR1 and CDR2: SGHRS and YFSETQ. This chain's CDR3 is CASSLSQGLETQYF. CDR3 in DNA: TGCGCCAGCAGCTTGTCCCAGGGGCTGGAGACCCAGTACTTC.

This sequence joins TRBV28 and TRBJ2-5; no clear D gene. Germline-derived CDR1 and CDR2 are MDHEN and SYDVKM. Trimming pared 2 bases from V and 7 bases from J, leaving 14 bases between. The CDR3 spans 14 residues. The CDR3 DNA follows: TGTGCCAGCAGTTTAGGGGATCCTAAGGGGACCCAGTACTTC. Its protein product is CASSLGDPKGTQYF. The full variable domain, its missing parts supplied by reference TRBV28 and TRBJ2-5, is DVKVTQSSRYLVKRTGEKVFLECVQDMDHENMFWYRQDPGLGLRLIYFSYDVKMKEKGDIPEGYSVSREKKERFSLILESASTNQTSMYLCASSLGDPKGTQYFGPGTRLLVL.

Many counts were recorded for this clonotype. The chain has TRBV10-3 and TRBJ2-1; D is unclear. Germline V gene data show CDR1 as ENHRY and CDR2 as SYGVKD. The CDR3 length is 13 residues. Trimming left V 3 bases short and J 8 bases short, with 11 bases between. The CDR3 reads CAISENSLDEQFF. The CDR3 bases are TGTGCCATCAGTGAAAATAGTCTTGATGAGCAGTTCTTC.

This clonotype was seen repeatedly, ten times or more. The CDR3 sequence: CATSDPASGRYNEQFF. The DNA for the CDR3 is TGTGCCACCAGTGATCCGGCTAGCGGGCGGTACAATGAGCAGTTCTTC. The genes are TRBV24-1 and TRBJ2-1; 8 positions match TRBD2. The CDR3 runs 16 residues. The trim removed 3 bases at V and 4 bases at J, leaving 7 bases unmatched. Germline V gene lookup returns CDR1 KGHDR and CDR2 SFDVKD.

V gene TRBV5-1 combines with J gene TRBJ2-5; D call uncertain. CDR1 and CDR2 (germline): SGHRS, YFSETQ. Trimming cost V 0 bases and J 5 bases, with 14 bases left between them. The CDR3 runs 15 residues. CDR3 coding DNA: TGCGCCAGCAGCTTGGCCATAGGGCCAAGGGAGACCCAGTACTTC. This sequence encodes CASSLAIGPRETQYF.

At least ten counts were recorded for this clonotype. The gene calls are TRBV3-1 and TRBJ2-5; the match to TRBD2 covers 9 bases. The V gene end was trimmed by 0 bases and the J gene end by 5 bases; junction bases not matched to a gene: 7. CDR1 is LGHDT and CDR2 is YNNKEL in the germline V gene (reference sequence). The CDR3 has 16 residues. The CDR3 DNA reads as TGTGCCAGCAGCCAAGACCCAGCGGGAGGCCGGGAGACCCAGTACTTC. This translates into CASSQDPAGGRETQYF.

The chain is built from TRBV4-3 and TRBJ2-3; TRBD1 might be the D (7 bases). Trimming removed 4 bases at V and 2 bases at J, with 13 bases between. Germline V gene sequence: CDR1 LGHNA, CDR2 YSLEER. The CDR3 consists of 15 residues. CDR3 sequence (DNA): TGCGCCAGCAGCCGCAGGGGGGAGGACACAGATACGCAGTATTTT. Translating gives CASSRRGEDTDTQYF.

This clonotype was seen once. The chain combines TRBV28 with TRBJ2-5; D is undetermined. This CDR3 is built from 12 residues. Trimming removed 8 bases at V and 1 base at J, with 8 bases between. In germline, CDR1 is MDHEN, CDR2 SYDVKM. The CDR3 is CASGVGQETQYF. DNA of the CDR3: TGTGCCAGCGGCGTCGGCCAAGAGACCCAGTACTTC.

Remarks on this clonotype: The CDR3 end shows no conserved phenylalanine or tryptophan, and so a read error is likely. The gene calls are TRBV12-3 or TRBV12-4 and TRBJ1-2; D not resolved. The CDR3 extends over 13 amino acids. Trimming cost V 2 bases and J 2 bases, with 6 bases left between them. The CDR3, as DNA: TGTGCCAGCAGTTTAAGAGGAAACTATGGCTACACCTTA. It is translated as CASSLRGNYGYTL.

This clonotype was counted ten times or more. V usage is TRBV10-3 and J usage is TRBJ2-1, with 9 bases identical to TRBD1. The CDR3 is 16 amino acids. CDR1 ENHRY and CDR2 SYGVKD come from the germline V gene. V gave up 0 bases and J gave up 8 bases; unmatched junction bases: 8. CDR3 DNA sequence: TGTGCCATCAGTGAGTCGACCGGGACAGGGAGAGATGAGCAGTTCTTC. Its translation is CAISESTGTGRDEQFF.

The CDR3 loop is CVNSKAGALEQYF. The CDR3 region has the DNA TGTGTCAACAGCAAAGCAGGGGCTCTCGAGCAGTACTTC. The chain combines TRBV21-1 with TRBJ2-7. TRBV21-1 is noted as a pseudogene. The CDR3 length is 13 residues.